Described below is a single T cell receptor beta chain sequence and its context. As yet, its antigen is unknown. The germline CDR1 and CDR2 sequences are ENHRY and SYGVKD. V lost 2 bases and J lost 0, with 13 bases in between. The CDR3 length is 16 residues. These data originate in a study of T-cell reconstitution after alpha-beta-depleted transplantation in children. Notes on the study in general: Expanded graft clones numbering several hundred reportedly gave rise to alpha-beta T cells about two months after transplant. TCRbeta diversity was high at day 60 in some patients (a result of surviving recipient T cells and thymic progenitors). It was newly produced T cells that mostly accounted for T-cell counts and diversity one year after transplant.

Unique molecular identifiers featured in how the TCRbeta library was prepared. Each CDR3 protein gets one entry after TCRdb re-called the PCR reads with MiXCR. The sample holds approximately 500,000 distinct CDR3 sequences, 25% to 30% seen once. This sample comprised PBMCs, obtained before TCRalphabeta/CD19-depleted stem cell transplant. The clonotype originates from a boy younger than two with Wiskott-Aldrich syndrome, due to receive a stem cell transplant. The chain joins TRBV10-3 to TRBJ1-1; D may be TRBD1 (5 bases). CDR3 DNA sequence: TGTGCCATCAGTGAGGGTCGGGGCTCCATGAACACTGAAGCTTTCTTT. Translated: CAISEGRGSMNTEAFF.